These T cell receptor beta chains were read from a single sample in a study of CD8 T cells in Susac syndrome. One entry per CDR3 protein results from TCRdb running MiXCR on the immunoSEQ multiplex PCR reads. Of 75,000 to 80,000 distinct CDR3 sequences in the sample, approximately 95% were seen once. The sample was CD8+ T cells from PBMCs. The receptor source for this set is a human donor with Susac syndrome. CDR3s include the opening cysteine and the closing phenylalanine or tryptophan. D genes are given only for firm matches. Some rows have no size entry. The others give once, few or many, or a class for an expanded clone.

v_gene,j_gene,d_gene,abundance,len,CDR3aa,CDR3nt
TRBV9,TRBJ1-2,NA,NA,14,CASSVAPTNYGYTF,TGTGCCAGCAGCGTAGCGCCTACCAACTATGGCTACACCTTC
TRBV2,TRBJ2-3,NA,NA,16,CASSPLWDSSTDTQYF,TGTGCCAGCAGCCCCCTCTGGGACTCAAGCACAGATACGCAGTATTTT
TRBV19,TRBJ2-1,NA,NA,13,CASSRGRSNEQFF,TGTGCCAGTAGTCGGGGTCGTTCCAATGAGCAGTTCTTC
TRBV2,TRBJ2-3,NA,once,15,CASSEQVTGTDTQYF,TGTGCCAGCAGTGAGCAGGTGACGGGCACAGATACGCAGTATTTT
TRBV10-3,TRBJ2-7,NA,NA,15,CAISKPRDTSYEQYF,TGTGCCATCAGTAAGCCCCGGGACACCTCCTACGAGCAGTACTTC
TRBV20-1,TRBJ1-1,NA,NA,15,CSARLLPGVNTEAFF,TGCAGTGCTAGATTACTCCCGGGAGTGAACACTGAAGCTTTCTTT
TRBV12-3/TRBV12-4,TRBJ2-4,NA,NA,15,CASSLGDNPKNIQYF,TGTGCCAGCAGTTTGGGGGACAACCCCAAAAACATTCAGTACTTC
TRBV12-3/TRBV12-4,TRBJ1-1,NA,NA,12,CASRQGYTEAFF,TGTGCCAGCAGACAGGGATACACTGAAGCTTTCTTT
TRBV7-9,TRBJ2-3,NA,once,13,CASSPAPGDTQYF,TGTGCCAGCAGCCCAGCGCCCGGGGATACGCAGTATTTT
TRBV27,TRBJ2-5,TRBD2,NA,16,CASSSPRAGVQETQYF,TGTGCCAGCAGTTCTCCTCGGGCGGGGGTCCAAGAGACCCAGTACTTC
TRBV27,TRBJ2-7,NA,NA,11,CASTQGQEQYF,TGTGCCAGCACCCAAGGACAGGAGCAGTACTTC
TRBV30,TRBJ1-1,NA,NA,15,CAWSPGTRRDTEAFF,TGTGCCTGGAGTCCCGGGACCCGGCGGGACACTGAAGCTTTCTTT
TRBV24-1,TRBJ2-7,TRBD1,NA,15,CATSDHGTGAGEQYF,TGTGCCACCAGTGACCACGGGACAGGGGCGGGGGAGCAGTACTTC
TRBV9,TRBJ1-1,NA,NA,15,CASSVASSMNTEAFF,TGTGCCAGCAGCGTAGCATCCAGCATGAACACTGAAGCTTTCTTT
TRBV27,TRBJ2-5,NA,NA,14,CASTTWGAGETQYF,TGTGCCAGCACCACTTGGGGCGCGGGCGAGACCCAGTACTTC
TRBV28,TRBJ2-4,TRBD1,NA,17,CASSLDRETLAKNIQYF,TGTGCCAGCAGTTTAGACAGGGAGACCTTAGCCAAAAACATTCAGTACTTC
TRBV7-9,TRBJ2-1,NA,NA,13,CASSSGPENEQFF,TGTGCCAGCAGCTCCGGACCTGAGAATGAGCAGTTCTTC
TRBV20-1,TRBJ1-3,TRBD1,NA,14,CSAIPGGVGNTIYF,TGCAGTGCTATCCCAGGGGGCGTTGGAAACACCATATATTTT
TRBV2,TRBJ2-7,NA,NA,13,CASRAGSNYEQYF,TGTGCCAGCCGTGCTGGCTCGAACTACGAGCAGTACTTC
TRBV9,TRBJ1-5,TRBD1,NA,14,CASSVTGINQPQHF,TGTGCCAGCAGCGTGACAGGGATCAATCAGCCCCAGCATTTT
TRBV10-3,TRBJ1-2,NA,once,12,CAINGGPYGYTF,TGTGCCATCAACGGGGGCCCCTATGGCTACACCTTC
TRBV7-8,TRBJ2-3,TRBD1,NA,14,CASSIRTGRDTQYF,TGTGCCAGCAGCATTCGGACAGGGCGAGATACGCAGTATTTT
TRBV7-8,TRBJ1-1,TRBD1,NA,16,CASSLAPDRAVTEAFF,TGTGCCAGCAGCTTAGCGCCAGACAGGGCCGTAACTGAAGCTTTCTTT
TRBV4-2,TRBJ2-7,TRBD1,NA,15,CASSLADTGAYEQYF,TGTGCCAGCAGCCTGGCCGATACAGGGGCCTACGAGCAGTACTTC
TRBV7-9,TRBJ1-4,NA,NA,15,CASSPRQRRNEKLFF,TGTGCCAGCAGCCCACGACAGAGGAGGAATGAAAAACTGTTTTTT
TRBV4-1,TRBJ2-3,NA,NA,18,CASSHPGGLAPHTDTQYF,TGCGCCAGCAGCCACCCCGGGGGATTAGCGCCTCATACAGATACGCAGTATTTT
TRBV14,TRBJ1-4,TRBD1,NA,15,CASRSGQEPQEKLFF,TGTGCCAGCAGATCCGGACAGGAACCCCAAGAAAAACTGTTTTTT
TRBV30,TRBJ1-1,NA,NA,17,CAWSVKVSRARNTEAFF,TGTGCCTGGAGTGTAAAGGTATCGAGAGCCAGGAACACTGAAGCTTTCTTT
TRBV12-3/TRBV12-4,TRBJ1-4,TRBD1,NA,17,CASSLRPRQGGIEKLFF,TGTGCCAGCAGTTTACGCCCGAGACAGGGCGGAATTGAAAAACTGTTTTTT
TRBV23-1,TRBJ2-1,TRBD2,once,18,CASGTGTSGGSSYNEQFF,TGCGCCAGCGGAACCGGGACTAGCGGGGGGAGCTCCTACAATGAGCAGTTCTTC
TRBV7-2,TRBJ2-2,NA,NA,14,CASSLWGNTGELFF,TGTGCCAGCAGCTTATGGGGGAACACCGGGGAGCTGTTTTTT
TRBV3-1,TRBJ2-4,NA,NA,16,CASSHLMDGAKNIQYF,TGTGCCAGCAGCCACCTCATGGACGGAGCCAAAAACATTCAGTACTTC
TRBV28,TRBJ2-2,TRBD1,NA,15,CASRARQGGPGELFF,TGTGCCAGCAGGGCCCGACAGGGTGGCCCCGGGGAGCTGTTTTTT
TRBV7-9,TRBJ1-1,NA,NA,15,CASSLAGRLSTEAFF,TGTGCCAGCAGCTTAGCGGGCAGGCTAAGCACTGAAGCTTTCTTT
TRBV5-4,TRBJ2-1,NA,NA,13,CASSMGGYNEQFF,TGTGCCAGCAGTATGGGGGGATACAATGAGCAGTTCTTC
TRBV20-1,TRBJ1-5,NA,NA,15,CSATSRTGSNQPQHF,TGCAGTGCTACATCTCGGACGGGAAGCAATCAGCCCCAGCATTTT
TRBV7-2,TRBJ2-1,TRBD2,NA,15,CASSFLAGGVDEQFF,TGTGCCAGCAGCTTTCTAGCGGGGGGGGTGGATGAGCAGTTCTTC
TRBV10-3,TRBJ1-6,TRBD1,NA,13,CAISDRDTAPLHF,TGTGCCATCAGCGACAGGGACACGGCGCCCCTCCACTTT
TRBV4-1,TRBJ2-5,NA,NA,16,CASSQDLGPIQETQYF,TGCGCCAGCAGCCAAGATCTAGGACCCATCCAAGAGACCCAGTACTTC
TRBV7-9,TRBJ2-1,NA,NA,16,CASSDTGGGSYNEQFF,TGTGCCAGCAGCGATACAGGGGGGGGCTCCTACAATGAGCAGTTCTTC
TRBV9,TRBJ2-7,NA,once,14,CASSVVPSSYEQYF,TGTGCCAGCAGCGTAGTGCCAAGCTCCTACGAGCAGTACTTC
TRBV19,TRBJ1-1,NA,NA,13,CASKRSQNTEAFF,TGTGCCAGTAAAAGGTCCCAGAACACTGAAGCTTTCTTT
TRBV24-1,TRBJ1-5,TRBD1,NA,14,CATENRGGNQPQHF,TGTGCCACGGAAAACAGGGGAGGCAATCAGCCCCAGCATTTT
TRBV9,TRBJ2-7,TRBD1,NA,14,CASSPRQGRSEQYF,TGTGCCAGCAGCCCCCGACAGGGAAGGAGCGAGCAGTACTTC
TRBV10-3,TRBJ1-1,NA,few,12,CAISGGNTEAFF,TGTGCCATCAGTGGCGGGAACACTGAAGCTTTCTTT
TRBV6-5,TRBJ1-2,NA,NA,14,CASSFDRFRDGYTF,TGTGCCAGCAGTTTCGACAGGTTTCGGGATGGCTACACCTTC
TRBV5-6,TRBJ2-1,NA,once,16,CASSAERAGLGREQFF,TGTGCCAGCAGCGCGGAAAGGGCAGGACTCGGAAGGGAGCAGTTCTTC
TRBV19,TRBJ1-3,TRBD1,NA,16,CASSYGTVTTGNTIYF,TGTGCCAGTAGTTACGGGACAGTCACCACTGGAAACACCATATATTTT
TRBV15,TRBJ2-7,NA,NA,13,CATSPGPGYEQYF,TGTGCCACCAGCCCGGGACCAGGCTACGAGCAGTACTTC
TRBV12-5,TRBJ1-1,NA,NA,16,CASGLVPGGLDTEAFF,TGTGCTAGTGGTTTGGTACCGGGGGGCCTCGACACTGAAGCTTTCTTT
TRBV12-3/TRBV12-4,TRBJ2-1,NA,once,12,CASREAYNEQFF,TGTGCCAGCAGAGAGGCTTACAATGAGCAGTTCTTC